This TCR beta chain came from a study of shared clonotypes between healthy human individuals. Study in general: Three men and a couple of women, aged 18 to 49, were donors. The study, taken as a whole, reports: Exclusively blood specimens were collected; tissue repertoires likely differ. The small donor group covered limited genetic and exposure diversity.

The table came from immunoSEQ multiplex PCR; TCRdb's copy has only in-frame clones and leaves some out. The repertoire holds nearly 2 million clones, with about 95% as singletons. Naive CD8 populations comprised CD45RO-negative cells positively selected for CCR7, excluding terminally differentiated effector memory CD45RA+ cells. CDR1 is SEHNR and CDR2 is FQNEAQ in the germline V gene (reference sequence). This CDR3 comprises 12 residues. Trimming pared 4 bases from V and 4 bases from J, leaving 8 bases between. Remarks on this clone: The antigen is undetermined. Additional DNA sequences in this sample encode the identical CDR3.

The V call is TRBV7-9, the J call TRBJ2-7; no reliable D call. The sample was naive CD8+ T cells sorted from blood. The TCR sequence derives from a man aged 18-30 years in good health. As DNA, the CDR3 is TGTGCCAGCAGCTCCGGGCTATACGAGCAGTACTTC. Residues: CASSSGLYEQYF.